Listed below are T cell receptor beta chains from one sample, sequenced in a study of blood T cell repertoires in COVID-19. Assay: immunoSEQ multiplex PCR; the TCRdb copy retains only in-frame clones and omits some. The table lists around 100,000 clones, approximately 81% of them singletons. The material sequenced was peripheral blood. The source is a man in his forties or fifties with acute or convalescent COVID-19. The CDR3 runs from the conserved cysteine through the conserved F or W. Each record gives: V gene, D gene, clone size, J gene, CDR3 DNA, CDR3 protein. A D gene is named only where the DNA matches it firmly. Size tells how often a clone was seen (once, few, many) or the class of an expanded clone, and some rows leave it out.

v_gene: TRBV2; d_gene: NA; abundance: NA; j_gene: TRBJ1-5; CDR3nt: TGTGCCAGCAGTGCAAATCAGCCCCAGCATTTT; CDR3aa: CASSANQPQHF
v_gene: TRBV5-6; d_gene: NA; abundance: NA; j_gene: TRBJ1-1; CDR3nt: TGTGCCAGCAGCATAAGGGGCACTGAAGCTTTCTTT; CDR3aa: CASSIRGTEAFF
v_gene: TRBV15; d_gene: TRBD1; abundance: NA; j_gene: TRBJ1-2; CDR3nt: TGTGCCACCAGCAGAACTACGGACAGGCGCGGCTACACCTTC; CDR3aa: CATSRTTDRRGYTF
v_gene: TRBV7-9; d_gene: TRBD1; abundance: NA; j_gene: TRBJ1-1; CDR3nt: TGTGCCAGCAGCTTCACGCGACAGGGAAAAACTGAAGCTTTCTTT; CDR3aa: CASSFTRQGKTEAFF
v_gene: TRBV9; d_gene: TRBD2; abundance: NA; j_gene: TRBJ2-7; CDR3nt: TGTGCCAGCAGCCCTAGCGGGGGATCCTACGAGCAGTACTTC; CDR3aa: CASSPSGGSYEQYF
v_gene: TRBV12-3/TRBV12-4; d_gene: NA; abundance: NA; j_gene: TRBJ1-1; CDR3nt: TGTGCCAGCGGATCCAGGGTGTTAGCTTTCTTT; CDR3aa: CASGSRVLAFF
v_gene: TRBV19; d_gene: NA; abundance: few; j_gene: TRBJ1-1; CDR3nt: TGTGCCAGTACCCTCGGGTCGAACACTGAAGCTTTCTTT; CDR3aa: CASTLGSNTEAFF
v_gene: TRBV10-2; d_gene: TRBD2; abundance: NA; j_gene: TRBJ2-3; CDR3nt: TGCGCCAGCACCAAGACTAGCGGGGCCTACACAGATACGCAGTATTTT; CDR3aa: CASTKTSGAYTDTQYF
v_gene: TRBV6-5; d_gene: NA; abundance: NA; j_gene: TRBJ2-3; CDR3nt: TGTGCCAGCAGACCTGGACAGCTTACAGATACGCAGTATTTT; CDR3aa: CASRPGQLTDTQYF
v_gene: TRBV30; d_gene: NA; abundance: NA; j_gene: TRBJ2-2; CDR3nt: TGTGCCTGGAGTCCAGCCCGGGGGGCACCTACCGGGGAGCTGTTTTTT; CDR3aa: CAWSPARGAPTGELFF
v_gene: TRBV3-1/TRBV3-2; d_gene: TRBD2; abundance: once; j_gene: TRBJ2-1; CDR3nt: TGTGCCAGCAGCCAGGTGACGACTAGCGGGGGGGCTGTCTTC; CDR3aa: CASSQVTTSGGAVF
v_gene: TRBV5-1; d_gene: TRBD1; abundance: NA; j_gene: TRBJ2-1; CDR3nt: TGCGCCAGCAGCTTCCGGGACAGTGGGATTGAGCAGTTCTTC; CDR3aa: CASSFRDSGIEQFF
v_gene: TRBV3-1/TRBV3-2; d_gene: TRBD2; abundance: NA; j_gene: TRBJ2-3; CDR3nt: TGTGCCAGCAGCAGATCGCGGGGGGACCGGATCGGAGATACGCAGTATTTT; CDR3aa: CASSRSRGDRIGDTQYF